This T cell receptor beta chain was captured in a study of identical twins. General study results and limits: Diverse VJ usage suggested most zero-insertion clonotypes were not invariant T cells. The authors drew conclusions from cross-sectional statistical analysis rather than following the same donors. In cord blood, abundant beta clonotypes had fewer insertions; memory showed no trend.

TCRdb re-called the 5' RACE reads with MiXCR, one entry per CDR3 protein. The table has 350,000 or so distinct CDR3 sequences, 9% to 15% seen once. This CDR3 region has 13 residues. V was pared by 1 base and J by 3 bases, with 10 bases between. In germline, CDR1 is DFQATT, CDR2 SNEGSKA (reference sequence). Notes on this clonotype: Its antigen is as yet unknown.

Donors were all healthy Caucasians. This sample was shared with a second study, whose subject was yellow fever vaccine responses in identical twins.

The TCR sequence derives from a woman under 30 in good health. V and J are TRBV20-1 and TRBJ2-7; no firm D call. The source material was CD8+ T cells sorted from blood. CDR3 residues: CSARGWASYEQYF. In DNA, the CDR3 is TGCAGTGCTAGAGGGTGGGCTAGCTACGAGCAGTACTTC.